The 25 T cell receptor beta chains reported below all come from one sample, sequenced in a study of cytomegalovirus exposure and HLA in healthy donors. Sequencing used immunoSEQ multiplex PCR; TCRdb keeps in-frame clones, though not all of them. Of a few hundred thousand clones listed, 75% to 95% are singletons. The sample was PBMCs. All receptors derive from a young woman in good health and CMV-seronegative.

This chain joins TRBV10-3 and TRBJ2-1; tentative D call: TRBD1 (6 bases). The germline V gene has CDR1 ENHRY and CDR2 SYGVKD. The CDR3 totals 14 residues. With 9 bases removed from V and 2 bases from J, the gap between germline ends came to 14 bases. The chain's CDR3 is CAIRDKAPYNEQFF. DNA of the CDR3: TGTGCCATTCGGGACAAAGCCCCCTACAATGAGCAGTTCTTC.

CDR3 in DNA: TGTGCCAGCTCCAGGGGCTACTCTGGAAACACCATATATTTT. Its translation is CASSRGYSGNTIYF. This chain links TRBV5-5 with TRBJ1-3, with D maybe TRBD1 (6 bases). V lost 7 bases to trimming and J lost 0 bases, with 11 bases between them. Per the germline V gene, CDR1 is SGHKS and CDR2 is YYEKEE (reference sequence). This CDR3 is built from 14 residues.

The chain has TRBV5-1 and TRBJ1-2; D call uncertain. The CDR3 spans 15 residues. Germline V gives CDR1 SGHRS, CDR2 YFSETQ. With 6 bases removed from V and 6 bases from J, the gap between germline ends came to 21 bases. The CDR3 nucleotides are TGCGCCAGCACCCCTAGGACGGGGATCTTGCATGGCTACACCTTC. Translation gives CASTPRTGILHGYTF.

CDR3 coding DNA: TGTGCCAGTAGCCCCCCGAGACAGGTCCCGAACACTGAAGCTTTCTTT. This encodes CASSPPRQVPNTEAFF. V usage is TRBV19 and J usage is TRBJ1-1; D possibly corresponds to TRBD1 (6 bases). CDR1 LNHDA and CDR2 SQIVND come from the germline V gene (reference sequence). The CDR3 has 16 residues. Trimming left V 6 bases short and J 1 base short, with 18 bases between.

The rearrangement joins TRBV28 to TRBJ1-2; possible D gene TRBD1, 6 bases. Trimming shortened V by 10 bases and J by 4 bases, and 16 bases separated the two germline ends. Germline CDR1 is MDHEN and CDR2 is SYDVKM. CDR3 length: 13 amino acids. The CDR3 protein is CAILITGSYGYTF. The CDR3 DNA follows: TGTGCCATCCTGATCACAGGGAGCTATGGCTACACCTTC.

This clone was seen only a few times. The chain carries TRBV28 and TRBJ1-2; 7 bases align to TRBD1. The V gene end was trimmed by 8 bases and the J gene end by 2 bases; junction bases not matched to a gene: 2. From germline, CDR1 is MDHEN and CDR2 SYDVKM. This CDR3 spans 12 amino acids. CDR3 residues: CASGDSNYGYTF. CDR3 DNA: TGTGCCAGCGGGGACAGCAACTATGGCTACACCTTC.

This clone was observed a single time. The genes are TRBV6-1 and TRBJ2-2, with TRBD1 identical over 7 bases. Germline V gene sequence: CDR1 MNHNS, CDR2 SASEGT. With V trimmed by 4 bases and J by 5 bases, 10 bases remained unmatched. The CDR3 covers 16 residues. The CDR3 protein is CASSVLGTGETGELFF. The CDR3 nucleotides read TGTGCCAGCAGTGTGCTCGGAACAGGGGAAACCGGGGAGCTGTTTTTT.

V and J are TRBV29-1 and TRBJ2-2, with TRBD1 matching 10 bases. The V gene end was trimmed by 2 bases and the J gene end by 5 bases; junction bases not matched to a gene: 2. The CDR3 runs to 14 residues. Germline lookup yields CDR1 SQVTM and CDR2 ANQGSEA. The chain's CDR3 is CSVERTGGTGELFF. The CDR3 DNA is TGCAGCGTTGAAAGGACAGGGGGTACCGGGGAGCTGTTTTTT.

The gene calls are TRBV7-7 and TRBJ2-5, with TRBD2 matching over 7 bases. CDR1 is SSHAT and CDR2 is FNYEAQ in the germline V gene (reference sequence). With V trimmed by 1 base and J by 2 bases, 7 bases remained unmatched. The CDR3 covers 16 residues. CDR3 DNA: TGTGCCAGCAGCTTAGGCTTGGCTAGCGGTCAAGAGACCCAGTACTTC. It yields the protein CASSLGLASGQETQYF.

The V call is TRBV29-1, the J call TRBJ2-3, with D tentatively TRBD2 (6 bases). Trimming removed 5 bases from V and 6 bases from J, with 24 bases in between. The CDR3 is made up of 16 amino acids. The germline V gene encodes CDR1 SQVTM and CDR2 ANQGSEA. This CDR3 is CSVLWRATSVADTQYF. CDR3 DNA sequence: TGCAGCGTTCTTTGGAGGGCCACCTCGGTAGCGGATACGCAGTATTTT.

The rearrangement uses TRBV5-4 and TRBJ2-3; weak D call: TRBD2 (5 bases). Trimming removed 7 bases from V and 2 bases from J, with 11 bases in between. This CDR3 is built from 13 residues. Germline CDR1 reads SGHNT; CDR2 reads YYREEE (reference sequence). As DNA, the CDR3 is TGTGCCAGCGTCGGAGGACCCACAGATACGCAGTATTTT. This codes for CASVGGPTDTQYF. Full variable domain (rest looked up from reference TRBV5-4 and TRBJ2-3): ETGVTQSPTHLIKTRGQQVTLRCSSQSGHNTVSWYQQALGQGPQFIFQYYREEENGRGNFPPRFSGLQFPNYSSELNVNALELDDSALYLCASVGGPTDTQYFGPGTRLTVL.

The CDR3 loop reads CASSIGTGLAGESYNEQFF. As DNA, the CDR3 is TGTGCCAGTAGTATTGGGACGGGACTAGCGGGAGAATCCTACAATGAGCAGTTCTTC. The chain is built from TRBV19 and TRBJ2-1; TRBD2 matches at 14 bases. This CDR3 has 19 amino acids. The V and J ends lost 3 bases and 1 base, in that order; junction bases with no gene match: 8. From germline, CDR1 is LNHDA and CDR2 SQIVND (reference sequence).

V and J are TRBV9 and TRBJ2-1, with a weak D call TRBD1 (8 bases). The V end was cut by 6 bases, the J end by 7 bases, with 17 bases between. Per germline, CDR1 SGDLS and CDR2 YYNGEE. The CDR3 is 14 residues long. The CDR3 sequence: CASTTGGDINEQFF. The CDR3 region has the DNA TGTGCCAGCACCACAGGGGGGGACATTAATGAGCAGTTCTTC.

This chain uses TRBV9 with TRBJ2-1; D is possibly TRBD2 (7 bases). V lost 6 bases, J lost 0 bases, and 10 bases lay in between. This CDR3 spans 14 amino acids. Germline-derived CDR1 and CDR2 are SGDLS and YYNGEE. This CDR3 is CASNREGSYNEQFF. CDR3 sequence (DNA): TGTGCCAGCAACAGGGAGGGCTCCTACAATGAGCAGTTCTTC.

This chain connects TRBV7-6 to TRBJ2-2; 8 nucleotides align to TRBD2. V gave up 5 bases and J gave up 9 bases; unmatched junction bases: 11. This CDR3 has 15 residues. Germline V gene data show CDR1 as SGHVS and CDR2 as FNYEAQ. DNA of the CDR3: TGTGCCAGCAGCCCCCGGGGGACTAGTTCCAGGGAGCTGTTTTTT. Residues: CASSPRGTSSRELFF.

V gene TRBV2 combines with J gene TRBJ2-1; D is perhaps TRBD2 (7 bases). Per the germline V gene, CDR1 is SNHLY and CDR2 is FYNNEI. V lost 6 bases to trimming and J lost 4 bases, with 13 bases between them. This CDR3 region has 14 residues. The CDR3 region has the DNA TGTGCCAGCAGAGATAGGGGGGGGTACAATGAGCAGTTCTTC. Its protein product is CASRDRGGYNEQFF.

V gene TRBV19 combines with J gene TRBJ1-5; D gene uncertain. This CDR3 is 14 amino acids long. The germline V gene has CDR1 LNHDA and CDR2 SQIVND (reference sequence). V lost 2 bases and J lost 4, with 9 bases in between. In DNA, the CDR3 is TGTGCCAGTAGTATAACCGGGGTGAATCAGCCCCAGCATTTT. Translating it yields CASSITGVNQPQHF.

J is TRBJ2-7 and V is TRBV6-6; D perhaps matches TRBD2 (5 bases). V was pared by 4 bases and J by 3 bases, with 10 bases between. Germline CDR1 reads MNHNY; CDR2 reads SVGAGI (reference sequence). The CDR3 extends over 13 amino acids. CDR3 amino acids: CASSFDYGYEQYF. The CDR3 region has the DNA TGTGCCAGCAGTTTTGACTACGGCTACGAGCAGTACTTC.

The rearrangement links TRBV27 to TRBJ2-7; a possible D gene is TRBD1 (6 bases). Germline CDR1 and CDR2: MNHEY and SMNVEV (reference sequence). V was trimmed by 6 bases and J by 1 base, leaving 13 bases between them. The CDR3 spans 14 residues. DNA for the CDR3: TGTGCCAGCAGCCTCTTCAGGGGATCCTACGAGCAGTACTTC. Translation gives CASSLFRGSYEQYF.

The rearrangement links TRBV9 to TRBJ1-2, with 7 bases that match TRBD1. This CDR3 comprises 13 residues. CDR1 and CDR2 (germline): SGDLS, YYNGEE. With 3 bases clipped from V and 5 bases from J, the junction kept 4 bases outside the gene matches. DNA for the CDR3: TGTGCCAGCAGCGCCTCAGGGGGGTATGGCTACACCTTC. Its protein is CASSASGGYGYTF.

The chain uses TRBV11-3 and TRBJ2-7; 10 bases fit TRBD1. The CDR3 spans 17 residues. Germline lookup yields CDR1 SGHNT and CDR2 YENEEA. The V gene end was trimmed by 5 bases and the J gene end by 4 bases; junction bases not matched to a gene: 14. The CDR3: CASSAGTGETNRYEQYF. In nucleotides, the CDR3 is TGTGCCAGCAGCGCCGGGACAGGGGAAACGAATAGGTACGAGCAGTACTTC.

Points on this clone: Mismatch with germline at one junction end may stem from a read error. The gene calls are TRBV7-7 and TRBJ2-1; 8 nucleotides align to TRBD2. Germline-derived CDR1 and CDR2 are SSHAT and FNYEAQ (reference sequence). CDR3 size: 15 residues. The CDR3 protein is CASSLGQAGAYEQFF. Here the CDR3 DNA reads TGTGCTAGCAGCTTGGGGCAAGCGGGAGCATATGAGCAGTTCTTC.

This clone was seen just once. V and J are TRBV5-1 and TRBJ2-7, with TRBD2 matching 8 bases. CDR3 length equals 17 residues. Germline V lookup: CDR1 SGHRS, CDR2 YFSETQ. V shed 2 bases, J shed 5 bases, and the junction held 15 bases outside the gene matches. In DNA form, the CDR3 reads TGCGCCAGCAGCTTATTCCCTAAGGGACTAGAGGGTCACGAGCAGTACTTC. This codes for CASSLFPKGLEGHEQYF.

Written as DNA, the CDR3 is TGTGCCATGAGAGCCGGGCCCCAGCGGGAGCAGTACTTC. Translating gives CAMRAGPQREQYF. The chain uses TRBV10-3 and TRBJ2-7, with a possible D match to TRBD2 (5 bases). CDR3 length equals 13 residues. The ends were cut back, 9 bases at V and 7 bases at J, with 19 bases in the middle. Germline CDR1 ENHRY, CDR2 SYGVKD.

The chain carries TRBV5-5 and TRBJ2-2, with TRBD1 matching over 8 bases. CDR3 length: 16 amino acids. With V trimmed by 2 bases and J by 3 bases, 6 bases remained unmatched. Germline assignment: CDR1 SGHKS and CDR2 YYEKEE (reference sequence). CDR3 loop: CASSFLETGDTGELFF. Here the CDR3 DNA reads TGTGCCAGCAGCTTTCTCGAGACAGGGGACACCGGGGAGCTGTTTTTT.